The 2 T cell receptor beta chains given below trace back to one sample, sequenced in a study of identifying expanded T cells in peripheral blood. TCRdb's copy holds only in-frame clones and misses some; the assay was immunoSEQ multiplex PCR. Found here are over 85,000 clones, around 83% of them singletons; the top ten hold just under 4.5%. The source material was blood. The receptors stem from a person aged 18 to 69 in good health.

The chain uses TRBV15 and TRBJ2-1, with D unclear. V lost 5 bases and J lost 7, with 12 bases in between. The CDR3 consists of 13 residues. The germline V gene encodes CDR1 LNHNV and CDR2 YYDKDF (reference sequence). CDR3 nucleotides: TGTGCCACCAGCCCTGCGAGGCTGAATGAGCAGTTCTTC. It yields the protein CATSPARLNEQFF.

This clone appeared a single time. The chain recombines TRBV6-5 with TRBJ1-2; no reliable D call. Germline assignment: CDR1 MNHEY and CDR2 SVGAGI. There are 15 residues in the CDR3. The V gene lost 0 bases and the J gene lost 2 bases, with 10 bases spanning the gap. CDR3 loop: CASSYSKRGNYGYTF. The CDR3 coding sequence is TGTGCCAGCAGTTACTCAAAGAGAGGAAACTATGGCTACACCTTC.